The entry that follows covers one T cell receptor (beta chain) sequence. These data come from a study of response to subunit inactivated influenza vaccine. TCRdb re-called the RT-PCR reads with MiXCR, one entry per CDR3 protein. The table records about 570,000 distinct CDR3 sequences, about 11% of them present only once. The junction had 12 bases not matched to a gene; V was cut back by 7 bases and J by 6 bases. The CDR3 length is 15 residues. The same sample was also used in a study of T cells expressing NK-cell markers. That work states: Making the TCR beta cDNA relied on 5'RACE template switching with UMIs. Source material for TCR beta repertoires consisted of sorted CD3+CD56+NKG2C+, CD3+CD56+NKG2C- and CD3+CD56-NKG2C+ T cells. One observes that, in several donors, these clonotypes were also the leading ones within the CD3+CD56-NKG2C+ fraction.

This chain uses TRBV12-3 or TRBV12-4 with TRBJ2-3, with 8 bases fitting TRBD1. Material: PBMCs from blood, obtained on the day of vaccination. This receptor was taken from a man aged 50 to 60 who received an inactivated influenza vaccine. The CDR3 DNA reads TGTGCCAGCACCGGGGTGGCAGGGGGCTCGGATACGCAGTATTTT. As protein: CASTGVAGGSDTQYF.